The clone carrying this T cell receptor beta chain has a count of ten or more. Patients having uncontrolled infection, another autoimmune disease, pregnancy or lactation were not included. Orbital computed tomography, thyroid ultrasound, serum thyroxine and TRAb, and clinical symptoms together informed the diagnoses. The blood sample predates any ophthalmopathy symptoms, coming from first hyperthyroidism diagnosis. RNA transcripts gave rise to amplified TCR beta CDR3 regions. In the first-round RT-PCR of the TCR CDR3, the HTBI primer set was used. MiXCR, run by TCRdb on the multiplex PCR reads, gives a single entry per CDR3 protein. This repertoire shows around 700,000 distinct CDR3 sequences, 18% found once; its top ten account for around 15%. V trimming: 8 bases; J trimming: 2 bases; junction bases outside the gene matches: 6. This CDR3 region has 15 residues. In germline, CDR1 is SGHAT, CDR2 FQNNGV.

The sample originates from a study of T cells in Graves' hyperthyroidism and ophthalmopathy. Sequencing was performed on blood. The receptor comes from a woman aged 45-60 years with Graves' hyperthyroidism that later progressed to Graves' ophthalmopathy. The chain combines TRBV11-2 with TRBJ1-5, with 10 positions matching TRBD1. CDR3 in amino acids: CASDPGTGGNQPQHF. Written as DNA, the CDR3 is TGTGCCAGCGATCCAGGGACAGGGGGCAATCAGCCCCAGCATTTT.